The 7 T cell receptor beta chains in this list originate from one sample, sequenced in a study of blood T cell repertoires in COVID-19. Profiled with immunoSEQ multiplex PCR; TCRdb holds only in-frame clones, not every one. The table shows hundreds of thousands of clones, with about 90% occurring only once. Specimen: peripheral blood. Receptors were obtained from a woman aged 18-30 years with acute or convalescent COVID-19.

The gene calls are TRBV2 and TRBJ1-5, with a tentative D call TRBD1 (6 bases). Trimming pared 3 bases from V and 7 bases from J, leaving 13 bases between. Germline V gene lookup returns CDR1 SNHLY and CDR2 FYNNEI. CDR3 length: 14 residues. The CDR3 region is CASSESGVGQPQHF. The CDR3 nucleotides are TGTGCCAGCAGTGAGTCAGGGGTTGGGCAGCCCCAGCATTTT.

This CDR3 is CASSFHQGGGTEAFF. The DNA for the CDR3 is TGTGCCAGTAGTTTTCACCAGGGGGGCGGGACTGAAGCTTTCTTT. J is TRBJ1-1 and V is TRBV19; 7 bases are shared with TRBD1. Trimming removed 5 bases from V and 5 bases from J; junction bases left unmatched: 11. Looked up from germline, CDR1 is LNHDA and CDR2 is SQIVND (reference sequence). This CDR3 has 15 amino acids.

The rearrangement joins TRBV6-5 to TRBJ2-3, with TRBD1 matching over 7 bases. V was pared by 4 bases and J by 2 bases, with 3 bases of the junction left unmatched. The CDR3 loop spans 14 amino acids. The germline CDR1 and CDR2 sequences are MNHEY and SVGAGI. For the CDR3, the DNA is TGTGCCAGCAGTTTCGGACAGGCCACAGATACGCAGTATTTT. Encoded protein: CASSFGQATDTQYF.

The V gene is TRBV30, the J gene TRBJ2-1; the match to TRBD2 covers 8 bases. In germline, CDR1 is GTSNPN, CDR2 SVGIG (reference sequence). Germline trimming cut 1 base from V and 6 bases from J; bases unmatched to any gene: 5. CDR3 length equals 14 residues. CDR3 in DNA: TGTGCCTGGAGTGGGGGGCTAGCGGGCAATGAGCAGTTCTTC. Translating gives CAWSGGLAGNEQFF.

The rearrangement joins TRBV5-1 to TRBJ1-1; TRBD1 matches at 7 bases. Germline CDR1 and CDR2: SGHRS and YFSETQ. The CDR3 has 12 residues. V lost 3 bases and J lost 9; bases outside the gene matches: 5. The CDR3 protein is CASSSTTGKAFF. The CDR3 DNA is TGCGCCAGCAGCTCCACGACAGGGAAAGCTTTCTTT. The variable domain in full, completed from reference TRBV5-1 and TRBJ1-1, reads KAGVTQTPRYLIKTRGQQVTLSCSPISGHRSVSWYQQTPGQGLQFLFEYFSETQRNKGNFPGRFSGRQFSNSRSEMNVSTLELGDSALYLCASSSTTGKAFFGQGTRLTVV.

The chain recombines TRBV11-3 with TRBJ1-5; D unclear. CDR3 length: 16 residues. The V gene's germline CDR1 is SGHNT and CDR2 YENEEA. Between the trimmed V and J ends, which lost 5 bases and 6 bases, there was a span of 20 bases. This chain's CDR3 is CASSPGSEAGPQPQHF. Here the CDR3 DNA reads TGTGCCAGCAGCCCCGGGAGTGAAGCCGGGCCTCAGCCCCAGCATTTT.

The chain employs TRBV7-2 and TRBJ1-6; the match to TRBD1 covers 7 bases. The germline CDR1 and CDR2 sequences are SGHTA and FQGNSA. The length of the CDR3 is 13 residues. V shed 7 bases, J shed 6 bases, and the junction held 3 bases outside the gene matches. For the CDR3, the DNA is TGTGCCAGCAATGGACAGGCTAATTCACCCCTCCACTTT. The encoded protein is CASNGQANSPLHF. Looking up the rest from reference TRBV7-2 and TRBJ1-6 gives the full variable domain: GAGVSQSPSNKVTEKGKDVELRCDPISGHTALYWYRQSLGQGLEFLIYFQGNSAPDKSGLPSDRFSAERTGGSVSTLTIQRTQQEDSAVYLCASNGQANSPLHFGNGTRLTVT.